This is a list of T cell receptor beta chains from one sample in a study of blood T cell repertoires in COVID-19. Method: immunoSEQ multiplex PCR; TCRdb's copy keeps in-frame clones and lacks some. This table holds about 140,000 clones, around four fifths found once. Sequencing used peripheral blood. The receptors shown here come from an elderly woman with acute or convalescent COVID-19. Both conserved end residues are part of each CDR3. A D gene is named only where the DNA matches it firmly. Clone size is stated in some rows and not others, as once, few, many or a class when expanded.

V	D	size	J	DNA	CDR3
TRBV7-9	.	once	TRBJ1-4	TGTGCCAGCAGCTTAGTCGGGAGGGAACTGTTTTTT	CASSLVGRELFF
TRBV2	TRBD1	.	TRBJ2-5	TGTGCCAGCAGGAAAGAACAGGGGAAAGAGACCCAGTACTTC	CASRKEQGKETQYF
TRBV5-1	TRBD2	.	TRBJ2-1	TGCGCCAGCAGCTTGCAGAGCGGGGTATACAATGAGCAGTTCTTC	CASSLQSGVYNEQFF
TRBV28	.	.	TRBJ2-7	TGTGCCAGCAGTTCGGGACACACTAACTACGAGCAGTACTTC	CASSSGHTNYEQYF
TRBV19	.	.	TRBJ1-1	TGTGCCAGTAGTCTCCCTCGGGTGAACACTGAAGCTTTCTTT	CASSLPRVNTEAFF
TRBV18	.	once	TRBJ2-1	TGTGCCAGCTCACCAGGGCCGGGGAACAATGAGCAGTTCTTC	CASSPGPGNNEQFF
TRBV19	TRBD1	.	TRBJ2-3	TGTGCCAGTAGTCGAGGACAGGGAACAGATACGCAGTATTTT	CASSRGQGTDTQYF
TRBV6-5	.	.	TRBJ1-3	TGTGCCAGCATTCACAACTCTGGAAACACCATATATTTT	CASIHNSGNTIYF
TRBV24-1	TRBD1	.	TRBJ1-2	TGTGCCACCAGTCCGGGACAGGGAATTAACTATGGCTACACCTTC	CATSPGQGINYGYTF
TRBV2	.	.	TRBJ2-7	TGTGCCAGCAGTGTTTGGTCTGGACAAAGCTACGAGCAGTACTTC	CASSVWSGQSYEQYF
TRBV28	.	.	TRBJ1-1	TGTGCCAGCACTCTAAAATGGAACACTGAAGCTTTCTTT	CASTLKWNTEAFF
TRBV27	.	.	TRBJ2-2	TGTGCCAGCAGTTTATTCGGGGACACCGGGGAGCTGTTTTTT	CASSLFGDTGELFF
TRBV5-1	.	.	TRBJ2-5	TGCGCCAGCAGCTTGGCCGGGGCAGGGGAAGAGACCCAGTACTTC	CASSLAGAGEETQYF
TRBV11-3	TRBD1	.	TRBJ1-2	TGTGCCAGCACCACACGGACAGGGGCATACTATGGCTACACCTTC	CASTTRTGAYYGYTF
TRBV5-4	.	.	TRBJ2-5	TGTGCCAGCAGCTCCGACCCTGACTGGGAGACCCAGTACTTC	CASSSDPDWETQYF
TRBV15	.	.	TRBJ1-1	TGTGCCACCAGCAGAGTTGGGGCCGGCACTGAAGCTTTCTTT	CATSRVGAGTEAFF
TRBV21-1	.	.	TRBJ1-1	TGTGCCAGCAGCAAAGCCCCGGCAGGGAACACTGAAGCTTTCTTT	CASSKAPAGNTEAFF
TRBV19	.	once	TRBJ1-1	TGTGCCAGTAGTCTACGTCCGAACACTGAAGCTTTCTTT	CASSLRPNTEAFF
TRBV5-1	.	.	TRBJ1-1	TGCGCCAGCAGCTTGGTACAGGGTGGGGGCATGAACACTGAAGCTTTCTTT	CASSLVQGGGMNTEAFF
TRBV6-5	.	.	TRBJ2-7	TGTGCCAGCAGTTACAGTGAGAGTTATTCCGAGCAGTACTTC	CASSYSESYSEQYF
TRBV5-1	TRBD1	.	TRBJ2-2	TGCGCCAGCAGCACGCCCGACAGGGCCGTCTACACCGGGGAGCTGTTTTTT	CASSTPDRAVYTGELFF
TRBV5-4	TRBD2	few	TRBJ2-2	TGTGCCAGCAGCTTTGGACTAGCGGGAGCGGGCACCGGGGAGCTGTTTTTT	CASSFGLAGAGTGELFF
TRBV4-2	TRBD2	few	TRBJ2-3	TGTGCCAGCAGCCAAGACGGACTAGCGGGAGTTGGGGATACGCAGTATTTT	CASSQDGLAGVGDTQYF
TRBV2	.	.	TRBJ1-4	TGTGCCAGCAGTCCCCGGGACTTAGGGGAAAAACTGTTTTTT	CASSPRDLGEKLFF
TRBV7-2	TRBD1	.	TRBJ1-5	TGTGCCAGCAGCTCGGACAGGCGTCAGCCCCAGCATTTT	CASSSDRRQPQHF
TRBV6-1	.	.	TRBJ2-4	TGTGCCAGCAGTGAAGGCAGATCTAGGGCCAAAAACATTCAGTACTTC	CASSEGRSRAKNIQYF
TRBV5-1	.	.	TRBJ2-1	TGCGCCAGCAGCTTTTCGGGGAGCTCCTACAATGAGCAGTTCTTC	CASSFSGSSYNEQFF
TRBV12-5	TRBD2	.	TRBJ2-1	TGTGCCCGGGAGGTCGGCTCTAGCTCCTACAATGAGCAGTTCTTC	CAREVGSSSYNEQFF
TRBV5-6	TRBD1	.	TRBJ1-4	TGTGCCAGCAGCGGGTCCAGCCCGGGACAGGGGACGAAGTGGGAAAAACTGTTTTTT	CASSGSSPGQGTKWEKLFF
TRBV5-1	TRBD1	.	TRBJ1-4	TGCGCCAGCAGCTTGGTATACAGGGGACGAACTAATGAAAAACTGTTTTTT	CASSLVYRGRTNEKLFF
TRBV3-1/TRBV3-2	.	.	TRBJ2-1	TGTGCCAGCAGCCTCACCCCGCGGAGGGTAAACAATGAGCAGTTCTTC	CASSLTPRRVNNEQFF
TRBV27	.	.	TRBJ1-5	TGTGCCAGCAGTTTAGGGTCTCCAGGGCACCAGCCCCAGCATTTT	CASSLGSPGHQPQHF
TRBV7-2	.	.	TRBJ2-3	TGTGCCAGCAGCTTAGAGTTACGGCTAGCGAGCACAGATACGCAGTATTTT	CASSLELRLASTDTQYF
TRBV12-2	.	.	TRBJ2-3	TGTGCAAGTCGCCTAGACGAGACAGATGGCACAGATACGCAGTATTTT	CASRLDETDGTDTQYF
TRBV5-6	TRBD1	.	TRBJ1-2	TGTGCCAGCAGGGAACAGGGGGCTAACTATGGCTACACCTTC	CASREQGANYGYTF
TRBV6-6	.	few	TRBJ2-2	TGTGCCAGCATGAGTCTTCCTAACACCGGGGAGCTGTTTTTT	CASMSLPNTGELFF
TRBV6-5	TRBD2	.	TRBJ2-1	TGTGCCAGCACTCCTAGCGGACACTACAATGAGCAGTTCTTC	CASTPSGHYNEQFF
TRBV5-1	.	once	TRBJ2-5	TGCGCCAGCAGTTTCGTCCCAGGGGCTTGGGAGACCCAGTACTTC	CASSFVPGAWETQYF
TRBV19	.	.	TRBJ2-2	TGTGCCAGTAGTATTTCGGTAACCGGGGAGCTGTTTTTT	CASSISVTGELFF
TRBV27	TRBD1	once	TRBJ2-1	TGTGCCAGCAGTTTCCCCGGGACAGACCTCAATGAGCAGTTCTTC	CASSFPGTDLNEQFF
TRBV30	TRBD2	.	TRBJ2-5	TGTGCCTGGAGAAAGCTAGCGGGCAACTCCGGGGAGACCCAGTACTTC	CAWRKLAGNSGETQYF
TRBV10-3	.	.	TRBJ1-5	TGTGCCATAGGACAGATCAACCACAATCAGCCCCAGCATTTT	CAIGQINHNQPQHF